This entry lists 2 T cell receptor beta chains sequenced from one sample in a study of T-cell memory formation after mild COVID-19. TCRdb fed the 5' RACE reads into MiXCR, producing one record per CDR3 protein. Seen here are 95,000 to 110,000 distinct CDR3 sequences, approximately 15% observed once, and the top ten hold roughly 40%. Sequencing used PBMCs or a T cell subset sorted from them (not recorded which). The source of these receptors is a man in his late teens or twenties who had mild COVID-19 (a few samples of this study predate the infection). Cell type and time point are not known.

The chain links TRBV12-3 or TRBV12-4 to TRBJ2-7; TRBD1 agrees at 10 bases. V lost 8 bases, J lost 2 bases, and 9 bases stayed unmatched. This CDR3 is 15 amino acids long. The chain's CDR3 is CASGPPGQGTYEQYF. As DNA, the CDR3 is TGTGCCAGCGGCCCCCCGGGACAGGGGACCTACGAGCAGTACTTC.

This clonotype was seen ten or more times. The gene calls are TRBV4-2 and TRBJ2-7, with a possible D match to TRBD1 (6 bases). Trimming pared 0 bases from V and 1 base from J, leaving 10 bases between. The CDR3 extends over 15 amino acids. Germline CDR1 is LGHNA and CDR2 is YNFKEQ. CDR3 amino acids: CASSQERQGSYEQYF. In nucleotides, the CDR3 is TGTGCCAGCAGCCAAGAAAGGCAGGGGTCCTACGAGCAGTACTTC.